Below are 29 T cell receptor beta chains sequenced from a single sample in a study of graft-versus-host responses after intestinal transplantation. Their specific antigens are unknown. Only in-frame clones appear in the TCRdb table, and some are missing; sequencing was by immunoSEQ multiplex PCR. Of 100,000 to 140,000 clones in the sample, approximately 88% were seen once. Sequencing used unstimulated CD4+ T cells sorted from spleen or lymph node cells, obtained before transplant. The receptors were sampled from a human donor who was the organ donor for an intestinal transplant.

The rearrangement uses TRBV6-6 and TRBJ2-5; TRBD2 matches 12 bases. V shed 7 bases and J 3 bases; nucleotides not matched to a gene: 9. The CDR3 covers 16 residues. CDR1 and CDR2 from the germline V gene are MNHNY and SVGAGI (reference sequence). DNA of the CDR3: TGTGCCAGCACGCCCCTAGCGGGGGGGACTAAAGAGACCCAGTACTTC. Encoded protein: CASTPLAGGTKETQYF.

The chain carries TRBV29-1 and TRBJ1-3; TRBD1 agrees at 9 bases. There are 12 residues in the CDR3. Trimming cost V 7 bases and J 6 bases; bases outside gene matches: 4. Germline V gene lookup returns CDR1 SQVTM and CDR2 ANQGSEA. CDR3 sequence (DNA): TGCAGCGCCGGGACAGGGATAAACACCATATATTTT. Translating it yields CSAGTGINTIYF.

This clone was observed a few times. The junction does not match germline at one end; this may be a read error. The gene calls are TRBV18 and TRBJ2-5; D is undetermined. This CDR3 comprises 11 residues. Looked up from germline, CDR1 is KGHSH and CDR2 is LQKENI. The CDR3 DNA is TGTGCCAGCTCACCACAAGGGACCCAGTACTTC. This translates into CASSPQGTQYF.

Notes on this clone: Other nucleotide sequences from this sample produce the same CDR3. The chain is built from TRBV5-4 and TRBJ2-1, with TRBD2 matching 11 bases. Germline V gene lookup returns CDR1 SGHNT and CDR2 YYREEE (reference sequence). This CDR3 has 15 amino acids. V trimming: 4 bases; J trimming: 7 bases; junction bases outside the gene matches: 7. This CDR3 is CASSPTSGAGNEQFF. CDR3 DNA: TGTGCCAGCAGCCCGACTAGCGGGGCTGGGAATGAGCAGTTCTTC.

The chain employs TRBV19 and TRBJ2-7; 10 nucleotides align to TRBD2. Germline lookup yields CDR1 LNHDA and CDR2 SQIVND (reference sequence). The V segment lost 4 bases and the J segment 0 bases; nucleotides outside the gene matches: 3. The CDR3 is 15 residues long. The CDR3 reads CASSRGTSDSYEQYF. In DNA, the CDR3 is TGTGCCAGTAGTAGGGGGACTAGCGACTCCTACGAGCAGTACTTC.

The gene calls are TRBV27 and TRBJ2-7; 12 bases line up with TRBD1. Germline CDR1 and CDR2: MNHEY and SMNVEV (reference sequence). The CDR3 is made up of 14 amino acids. The V gene end was trimmed by 3 bases and the J gene end by 5 bases; junction bases not matched to a gene: 2. CDR3 amino acids: CASSFGTGGHEQYF. Here the CDR3 DNA reads TGTGCCAGCAGTTTTGGGACAGGGGGCCACGAGCAGTACTTC.

The CDR3 region has the DNA TGTGCCAGTAGTATGCCAGGAAGCTCCTACGAGCAGTACTTC. Translation: CASSMPGSSYEQYF. The gene calls are TRBV19 and TRBJ2-7; D uncertain. Trimming pared 3 bases from V and 0 bases from J, leaving 9 bases between. The CDR3 is 14 amino acids. The V gene's germline CDR1 is LNHDA and CDR2 SQIVND (reference sequence).

V gene TRBV5-6 combines with J gene TRBJ1-2; no clear D gene. The ends were cut back, 0 bases at V and 5 bases at J, with 11 bases in the middle. There are 14 residues in the CDR3. The germline V gene has CDR1 SGHDT and CDR2 YYEEEE. CDR3 sequence (DNA): TGTGCCAGCAGCTTGGTACGGGTTGGGTATGGCTACACCTTC. It is translated as CASSLVRVGYGYTF.

This chain connects TRBV19 to TRBJ1-2; 8 bases match TRBD1. The V segment lost 4 bases and the J segment 4 bases; nucleotides outside the gene matches: 5. CDR1 LNHDA and CDR2 SQIVND come from the germline V gene (reference sequence). This CDR3 has 14 amino acids. The CDR3 loop reads CASSTDRGAYGYTF. Here the CDR3 DNA reads TGTGCCAGTAGTACCGACAGGGGAGCCTATGGCTACACCTTC.

V is TRBV6-6 and J is TRBJ1-1, with D perhaps TRBD1 (5 bases). Germline CDR1 is MNHNY and CDR2 is SVGAGI (reference sequence). Trimming took 5 bases from V and 3 from J, leaving 13 bases between them. The CDR3 is made up of 14 amino acids. CDR3 sequence reads: CASSIRGKDTEAFF. Written as DNA, the CDR3 is TGTGCCAGCAGTATAAGGGGTAAGGACACTGAAGCTTTCTTT.

The chain couples TRBV28 to TRBJ2-3; D call uncertain. Trimming took 8 bases from V and 0 from J, leaving 6 bases between them. Germline V gene lookup returns CDR1 MDHEN and CDR2 SYDVKM. CDR3 length: 12 amino acids. The CDR3 protein is CASRSSTDTQYF. In DNA, the CDR3 is TGTGCCAGCCGGTCGAGCACAGATACGCAGTATTTT.

This chain joins TRBV5-6 and TRBJ1-2, with 7 nucleotides matching TRBD1. CDR3 size: 13 residues. Germline V CDR1 and CDR2: SGHDT, YYEEEE. J was trimmed by 4 bases and V by 4 bases; bases with no gene match: 4. The CDR3 here is CASSLGQIYGYTF. The CDR3 bases are TGTGCCAGCAGCCTGGGACAGATCTATGGCTACACCTTC.

The CDR3 sequence is CASSVEDKGGNTIYF. The CDR3 nucleotides read TGTGCCAGCAGCGTAGAGGACAAGGGGGGAAACACCATATATTTT. The chain carries TRBV9 and TRBJ1-3; possible D gene TRBD1, 5 bases. The CDR3 contains 15 residues. Trimming left V 0 bases short and J 4 bases short, with 11 bases between. Germline loops: CDR1 SGDLS, CDR2 YYNGEE. Filled out from reference TRBV9 and TRBJ1-3, the complete variable domain reads DSGVTQTPKHLITATGQRVTLRCSPRSGDLSVYWYQQSLDQGLQFLIQYYNGEERAKGNILERFSAQQFPDLHSELNLSSLELGDSALYFCASSVEDKGGNTIYFGEGSWLTVV.

The V and J genes are TRBV7-9 and TRBJ2-5; D is unresolved. This CDR3 spans 14 amino acids. The germline V gene encodes CDR1 SEHNR and CDR2 FQNEAQ (reference sequence). Trimming removed 6 bases at V and 2 bases at J, with 13 bases between. CDR3 region: CASSGIGKQETQYF. The CDR3 nucleotides are TGTGCCAGCAGTGGGATAGGGAAACAAGAGACCCAGTACTTC.

This chain connects TRBV5-5 to TRBJ2-7; D remains ambiguous. Between the trimmed V and J ends, which lost 1 base and 2 bases, there was a span of 7 bases. Germline CDR1 SGHKS, CDR2 YYEKEE (reference sequence). The CDR3 runs 13 residues. The CDR3 DNA reads as TGTGCCAGCAGCTTGCCAGGAACCTACGAGCAGTACTTC. Protein product: CASSLPGTYEQYF.

The chain is built from TRBV5-1 and TRBJ2-3; tentative D call: TRBD1 (7 bases). Per germline, CDR1 SGHRS and CDR2 YFSETQ. The CDR3 has 14 residues. V lost 2 bases and J 4 bases, leaving 11 bases between the germline ends. CDR3 DNA sequence: TGCGCCAGCAGCTTCGGAGGGGGCTCAGATACGCAGTATTTT. Protein sequence: CASSFGGGSDTQYF.

CDR3 residues: CASSLSGASGYEQYF. The CDR3 coding sequence is TGTGCCAGCAGCTTATCCGGGGCAAGTGGCTACGAGCAGTACTTC. The V gene is TRBV7-2, the J gene TRBJ2-5; D possibly uses TRBD1 or TRBD2 (5 bases each). The J call may be mistaken, given a closer DNA end match to TRBJ2-7. CDR3 size: 15 residues. The germline gives CDR1 SGHTA, CDR2 FQGNSA.

The chain carries TRBV6-5 and TRBJ1-1, with D possibly matching TRBD1 (6 bases). Trimming removed 4 bases at V and 1 base at J, with 10 bases between. The CDR3 length is 14 residues. The germline V gene has CDR1 MNHEY and CDR2 SVGAGI. This CDR3 is CASSFGTPNTEAFF. CDR3 nucleotides: TGTGCCAGCAGTTTCGGGACACCGAACACTGAAGCTTTCTTT.

A single count supports this clone. The chain joins TRBV19 to TRBJ1-2, with a possible D match to TRBD1 (5 bases). The V end was cut by 4 bases, the J end by 1 base, with 10 bases between. Looked up from germline, CDR1 is LNHDA and CDR2 is SQIVND (reference sequence). This CDR3 comprises 14 residues. The CDR3 protein is CASSTDSFNYGYTF. The CDR3 DNA is TGTGCCAGTAGTACTGACAGTTTTAACTATGGCTACACCTTC. Full variable domain (outside the CDR3, taken from reference TRBV19 and TRBJ1-2): DGGITQSPKYLFRKEGQNVTLSCEQNLNHDAMYWYRQDPGQGLRLIYYSQIVNDFQKGDIAEGYSVSREKKESFPLTVTSAQKNPTAFYLCASSTDSFNYGYTFGSGTRLTVV.

This clone has more than one count but fewer than ten. The chain carries TRBV6-4 and TRBJ1-4; no firm D call. Trimming shortened V by 2 bases and J by 8 bases, and 9 bases separated the two germline ends. The CDR3 contains 13 residues. Germline loops: CDR1 MRHNA, CDR2 SNTAGT. In DNA, the CDR3 is TGTGCCAGCAGTGACGCAGTAGGGGAAAAACTGTTTTTT. Translating it yields CASSDAVGEKLFF.

The chain links TRBV12-5 to TRBJ1-1; TRBD1 is a possible D gene (6 bases). V lost 6 bases and J 4 bases, leaving 15 bases between the germline ends. CDR3 length equals 14 residues. CDR1 is LGHNT, CDR2 FRNRAP, per germline. In DNA form, the CDR3 reads TGTGCTAGTGGCTCAAAAGGGGGAGCCACTGAAGCTTTCTTT. It specifies CASGSKGGATEAFF.

The rearrangement links TRBV6-1 to TRBJ2-7, with 7 bases that match TRBD1. With V trimmed by 6 bases and J by 6 bases, 2 bases remained unmatched. The CDR3 has 11 amino acids. Germline CDR1 is MNHNS and CDR2 is SASEGT. The CDR3 nucleotides are TGTGCCAGCAGGGCAGGGGGCGAGCAGTACTTC. This encodes CASRAGGEQYF.

The V gene is TRBV5-6, the J gene TRBJ1-4, with TRBD1 matching 7 bases. CDR1 SGHDT and CDR2 YYEEEE come from the germline V gene. The CDR3 runs to 15 residues. J was trimmed by 12 bases and V by 4 bases; bases with no gene match: 15. CDR3: CASSEYARAQGELFF. The CDR3 coding sequence is TGTGCCAGCAGCGAATATGCCAGGGCTCAGGGGGAACTGTTTTTT.

The chain employs TRBV18 and TRBJ2-1; 13 bases match TRBD2. V lost 3 bases to trimming and J lost 7 bases; unmatched junction nucleotides: 12. The CDR3 contains 18 residues. From germline, CDR1 is KGHSH and CDR2 LQKENI. CDR3 nucleotides: TGTGCCAGCTCACCGCAAAACTCCGGGACTAGCGGGATTAATGAGCAGTTCTTC. Translated, it gives CASSPQNSGTSGINEQFF.

This chain connects TRBV19 to TRBJ1-3; 7 bases fit TRBD1. The germline V gene has CDR1 LNHDA and CDR2 SQIVND (reference sequence). V was clipped by 4 bases and J by 5 bases; unmatched bases: 11. The CDR3 is 16 amino acids. CDR3 nucleotide sequence: TGTGCCAGTAGTAGAGAGGGGGCCCCACTTCGAAACACCATATATTTT. It is translated as CASSREGAPLRNTIYF. Drawing the rest from reference TRBV19 and TRBJ1-3, the complete variable domain is DGGITQSPKYLFRKEGQNVTLSCEQNLNHDAMYWYRQDPGQGLRLIYYSQIVNDFQKGDIAEGYSVSREKKESFPLTVTSAQKNPTAFYLCASSREGAPLRNTIYFGEGSWLTVV.

This clone has just a few counts. The gene calls are TRBV7-3 and TRBJ2-1; 8 bases line up with TRBD1. Per germline, CDR1 SGHTA and CDR2 FQGTGA. The CDR3 sequence is 16 residues long. With V trimmed by 5 bases and J by 4 bases, 10 bases remained unmatched. CDR3 DNA: TGTGCCAGCAGCGCGGGGACAGGCCTTGGGTACAATGAGCAGTTCTTC. It codes for CASSAGTGLGYNEQFF.

The genes are TRBV6-1 and TRBJ1-5; 7 nucleotides line up with TRBD1. This CDR3 spans 14 amino acids. J gave up 7 bases and V 7 bases, and 10 bases lay outside the gene matches. In germline, CDR1 is MNHNS, CDR2 SASEGT. This CDR3 is CASTATGYGQPQHF. The CDR3 coding sequence is TGTGCCAGCACCGCGACAGGGTATGGGCAGCCCCAGCATTTT.

V and J are TRBV2 and TRBJ1-3; tentative D call: TRBD1 (5 bases). This CDR3 spans 15 amino acids. From germline, CDR1 is SNHLY and CDR2 FYNNEI. V shed 1 base and J shed 4 bases, with 11 bases lying between them. The CDR3 sequence is CASSEGGFSGNTIYF. DNA for the CDR3: TGTGCCAGCAGTGAAGGGGGGTTTTCGGGAAACACCATATATTTT.

V is TRBV4-2 and J is TRBJ1-1; D is uncertain. The CDR3 extends over 15 amino acids. Trimming took 1 base from V and 3 from J, leaving 12 bases between them. CDR1 LGHNA and CDR2 YNFKEQ come from the germline V gene. DNA for the CDR3: TGTGCCAGCAGCCAAGGCGTGGAGGTACACACTGAAGCTTTCTTT. This translates into CASSQGVEVHTEAFF.